Listed here is a single T cell receptor (beta chain). The antigen remains unidentified. This specimen belongs to a study of CD8 T cells in ankylosing spondylitis. Study-wide points: Relatively scarce in peripheral blood, disease-linked clones were CD8+.

TCRdb reprocessed the 5' RACE reads with MiXCR, giving one entry per CDR3 protein. Of 130,000 or so distinct CDR3 sequences in the sample, 7% were seen once. Germline CDR1 reads GTSNPN; CDR2 reads SVGIG (reference sequence). The J segment lost 12 bases and the V segment lost 3 bases, leaving 17 bases of the junction unmatched. This CDR3 region has 15 residues. The sequenced material came from blood, either unsorted or a sorted T cell fraction (not recorded which). This chain joins TRBV30 and TRBJ1-1; the match to TRBD1 covers 9 bases. The sequence came from a male donor with ankylosing spondylitis or in good health (not recorded which). CDR3 in DNA: TGTGCCTGGAGAGGTTTCGAAAGGACAGGGGATTTTACTTTCTTT. It specifies CAWRGFERTGDFTFF.